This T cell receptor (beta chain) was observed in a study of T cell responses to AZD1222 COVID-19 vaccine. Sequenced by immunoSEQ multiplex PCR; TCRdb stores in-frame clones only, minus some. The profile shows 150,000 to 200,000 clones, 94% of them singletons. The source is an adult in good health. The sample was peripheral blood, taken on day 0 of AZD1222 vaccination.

The CDR3 DNA reads TGTGCCAGCAGTCCCTCCCGGGGACTAGCGTGGTACAATGAGCAGTTCTTC. Translated, it gives CASSPSRGLAWYNEQFF. The chain recombines TRBV28 with TRBJ2-1; TRBD2 matches at 10 bases. In germline, CDR1 is MDHEN, CDR2 SYDVKM. Trimming took 5 bases from V and 4 from J; bases not matched to a gene: 11. The CDR3 contains 17 residues.